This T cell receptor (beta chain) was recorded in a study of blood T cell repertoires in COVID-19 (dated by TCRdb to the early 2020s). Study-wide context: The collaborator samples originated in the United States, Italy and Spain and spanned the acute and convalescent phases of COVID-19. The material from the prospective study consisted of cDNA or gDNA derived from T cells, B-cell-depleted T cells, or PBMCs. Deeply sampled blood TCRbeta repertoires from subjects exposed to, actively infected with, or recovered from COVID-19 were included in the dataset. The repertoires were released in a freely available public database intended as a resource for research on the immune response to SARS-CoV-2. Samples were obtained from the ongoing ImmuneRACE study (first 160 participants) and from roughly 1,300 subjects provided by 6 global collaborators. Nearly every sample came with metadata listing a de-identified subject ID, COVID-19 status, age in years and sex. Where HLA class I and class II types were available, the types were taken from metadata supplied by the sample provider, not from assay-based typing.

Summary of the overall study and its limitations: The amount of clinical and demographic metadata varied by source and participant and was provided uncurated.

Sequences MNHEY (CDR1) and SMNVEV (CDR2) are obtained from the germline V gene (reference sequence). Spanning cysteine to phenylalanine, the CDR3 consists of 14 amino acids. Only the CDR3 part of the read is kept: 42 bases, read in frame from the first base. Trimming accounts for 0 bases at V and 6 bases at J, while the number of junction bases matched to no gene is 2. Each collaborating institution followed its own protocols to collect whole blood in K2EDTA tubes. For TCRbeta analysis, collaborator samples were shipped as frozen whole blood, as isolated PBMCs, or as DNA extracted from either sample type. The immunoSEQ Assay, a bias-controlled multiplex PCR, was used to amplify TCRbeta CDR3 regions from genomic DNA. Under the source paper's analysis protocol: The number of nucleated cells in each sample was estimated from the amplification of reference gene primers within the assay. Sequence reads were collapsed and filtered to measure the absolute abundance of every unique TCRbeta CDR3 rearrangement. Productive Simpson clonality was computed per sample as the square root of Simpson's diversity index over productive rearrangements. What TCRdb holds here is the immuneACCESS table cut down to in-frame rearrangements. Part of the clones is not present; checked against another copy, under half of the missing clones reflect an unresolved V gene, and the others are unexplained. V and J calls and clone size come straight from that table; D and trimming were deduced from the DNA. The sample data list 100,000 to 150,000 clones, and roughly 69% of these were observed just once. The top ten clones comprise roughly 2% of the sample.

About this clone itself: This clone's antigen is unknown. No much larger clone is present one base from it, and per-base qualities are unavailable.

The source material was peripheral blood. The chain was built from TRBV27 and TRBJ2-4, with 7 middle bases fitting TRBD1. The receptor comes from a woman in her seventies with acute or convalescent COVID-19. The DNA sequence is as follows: TGTGCCAGCAGTTTATCACGACAGGGAAACATTCAGTACTTC. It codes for CASSLSRQGNIQYF.